The T cell receptor (beta chain) under discussion was sequenced for a study of blood T cell repertoires in COVID-19. Study-wide context: COVID-19 samples from acute and convalescent phases originated in the United States, Italy and Spain. PBMCs, B-cell-depleted T cells, or T cells provided the cDNA or gDNA that made up the material.

Trimming pared 4 bases from V and 6 bases from J, leaving 7 bases between. CDR3 size: 13 residues. As processed by the authors: Estimated nucleated cell counts came from reference gene primer amplification. TCRdb keeps only in-frame clones here, not all; method: immunoSEQ multiplex PCR. The V and J calls and clone size come from that table; D and trimming were worked out from the DNA. The sample lists 150,000 to 200,000 clones, around nine tenths occurring once. Patients from Seattle were sampled longitudinally, starting during active infection. Sequenced input: peripheral blood. The receptor's source is a woman older than 75 with COVID-19, enrolled during active disease. The V call is TRBV12-3 or TRBV12-4, the J call TRBJ1-6; a possible D gene is TRBD1 (6 bases). In nucleotides, the CDR3 is TGTGCCAGCAGTTCCAGGGGTAATTCACCCCTCCACTTT. This encodes CASSSRGNSPLHF.